This T cell receptor (beta chain) was identified in a study of Ad26.COV2.S vaccination and SARS-CoV-2 variants. Study results and caveats: Among vaccine recipients, spike-specific TCR breadth exceeded that of placebo recipients.

Treatment noted: around 19 received Ad26.COV2.S at low or high dose, single or two shots; about 5 received placebo; per-sample allocation not given. Specimen acquisition occurred on day 63 following the initial vaccine or placebo injection. V dropped 0 bases and J dropped 8 bases, with 14 bases sitting between them. Germline CDR1 is LGHDT and CDR2 is YNNKEL (reference sequence). The CDR3 runs to 15 residues. About this clone: What it binds is not known.

Clones were read by immunoSEQ multiplex PCR, and TCRdb kept only the in-frame ones, dropping some. Of around 300,000 clones listed, roughly nine tenths are singletons. The chain links TRBV3-1 (or the pseudogene TRBV3-2) to TRBJ2-1, with D possibly TRBD2 on 5 matching bases. This clonotype was obtained from a person between 18 and 65 years old who received the Ad26.COV2.S COVID-19 vaccine or a placebo. The starting material was peripheral blood, obtained in a trial of Ad26.COV2.S vaccine versus placebo. In DNA, the CDR3 is TGTGCCAGCAGCCAAGATTGGACGGGGTCCGATGAGCAGTTCTTC. Translation: CASSQDWTGSDEQFF.